The clone carrying this T cell receptor (beta chain) turned up a few times. V shed 1 base and J shed 0 bases, with 10 bases lying between them. The CDR3 has 16 residues. Germline assignment: CDR1 KGHSY and CDR2 FQNENV. This entry comes from a study of T cells after yellow fever vaccination. Study-level points and caveats: A large majority of primary-vaccination clones showed up again after the booster (approximately 95% CD4, 85% to 90% CD8). Weaker, the secondary response peaked sooner, at day 5 versus 15. The study noted that FACS-sorted repertoires could contain abundant clonotypes contaminating from the bulk population.

They built TCR cDNA with 5'RACE template switching, a step that put in a universal primer site and UMIs. TCRdb ran MiXCR on the 5' RACE reads and lists one entry per CDR3 protein. The data hold tens of thousands of distinct CDR3 sequences, with less than 15% observed a single time. V and J are TRBV16 and TRBJ1-5; no reliable D call. Here the sequenced sample was CD8+ T cells not binding an NS4B(214-222) dextramer, sorted from PBMCs, taken less than 25 days after the first yellow fever vaccination. This TCR derives from a man aged 18 to 29 who received the YFV17D yellow fever vaccine. CDR3 loop: CASSQFISDSNQPQHF. In DNA form, the CDR3 reads TGTGCCAGCAGCCAATTTATCTCGGATAGCAATCAGCCCCAGCATTTT.